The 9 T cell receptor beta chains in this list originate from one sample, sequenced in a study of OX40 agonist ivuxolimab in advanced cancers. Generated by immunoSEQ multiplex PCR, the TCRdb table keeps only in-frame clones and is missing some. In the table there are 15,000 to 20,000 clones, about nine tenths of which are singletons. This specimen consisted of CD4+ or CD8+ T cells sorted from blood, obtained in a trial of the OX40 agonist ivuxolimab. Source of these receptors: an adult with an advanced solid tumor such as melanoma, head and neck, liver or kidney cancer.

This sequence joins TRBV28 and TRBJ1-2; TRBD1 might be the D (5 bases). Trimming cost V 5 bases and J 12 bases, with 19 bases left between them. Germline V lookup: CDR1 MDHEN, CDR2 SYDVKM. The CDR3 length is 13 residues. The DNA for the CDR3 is TGTGCCAGCAGTCCCCTTCCTTCCCAGGGTGACACCTTC. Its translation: CASSPLPSQGDTF.

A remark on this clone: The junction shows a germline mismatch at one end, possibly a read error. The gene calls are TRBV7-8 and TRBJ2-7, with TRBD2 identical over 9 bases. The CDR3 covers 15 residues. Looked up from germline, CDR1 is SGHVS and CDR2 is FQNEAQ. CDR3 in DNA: TGTGCCACCTCCATGGTTAGCGGGAGTCAGTACGGGCAGTACTTC. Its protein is CATSMVSGSQYGQYF.

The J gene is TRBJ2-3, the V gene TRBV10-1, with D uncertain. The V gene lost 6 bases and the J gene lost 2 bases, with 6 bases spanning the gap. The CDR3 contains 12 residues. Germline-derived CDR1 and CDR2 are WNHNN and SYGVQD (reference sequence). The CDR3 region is CASRGSTDTQYF. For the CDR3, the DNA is TGCGCCAGCAGGGGGTCCACAGATACGCAGTATTTT.

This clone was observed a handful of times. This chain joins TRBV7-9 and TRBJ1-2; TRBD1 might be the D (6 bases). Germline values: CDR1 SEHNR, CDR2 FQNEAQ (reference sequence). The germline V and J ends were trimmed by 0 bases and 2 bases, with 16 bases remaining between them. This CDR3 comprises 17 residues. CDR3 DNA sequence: TGTGCCAGCAGCTTAGCTTCCCTCGGGGGGCGAAACTATGGCTACACCTTC. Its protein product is CASSLASLGGRNYGYTF.

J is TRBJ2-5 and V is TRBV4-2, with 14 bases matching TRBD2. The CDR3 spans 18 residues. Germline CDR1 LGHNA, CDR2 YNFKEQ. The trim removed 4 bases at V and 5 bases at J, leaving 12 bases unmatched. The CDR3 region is CASSPEGLAGVGFETQYF. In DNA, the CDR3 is TGTGCCAGCAGCCCGGAGGGACTAGCGGGAGTGGGTTTTGAGACCCAGTACTTC.

CDR3 residues: CASSFERLEAFF. In nucleotides, the CDR3 is TGTGCCAGCAGCTTCGAGCGTCTGGAAGCTTTCTTT. The chain uses TRBV13 and TRBJ1-1; D is unclear. The CDR3 sequence is 12 residues long. Trimming stripped 3 bases from V and 8 bases from J, with 10 bases between. In germline, CDR1 is PRHDT, CDR2 FYEKMQ (reference sequence).

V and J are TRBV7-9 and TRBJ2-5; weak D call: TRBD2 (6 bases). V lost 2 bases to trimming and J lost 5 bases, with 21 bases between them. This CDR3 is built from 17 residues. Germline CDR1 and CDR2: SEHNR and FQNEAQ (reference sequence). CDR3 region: CASSLKASALWGETQYF. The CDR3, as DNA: TGTGCCAGCAGCTTAAAGGCTAGCGCCCTTTGGGGTGAGACCCAGTACTTC. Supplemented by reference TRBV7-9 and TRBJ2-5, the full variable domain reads DTGVSQNPRHKITKRGQNVTFRCDPISEHNRLYWYRQTLGQGPEFLTYFQNEAQLEKSRLLSDRFSAERPKGSFSTLEIQRTEQGDSAMYLCASSLKASALWGETQYFGPGTRLLVL.

The DNA of the CDR3 is TGTGCCTGGAGTGAAAGTAGCGGGAGCCCTCGCGAGCAGTTCTTC. Its translation is CAWSESSGSPREQFF. V gene TRBV30 combines with J gene TRBJ2-1; TRBD2 agrees at 9 bases. The length of the CDR3 is 15 residues. Germline CDR1 and CDR2: GTSNPN and SVGIG (reference sequence). Losses at the gene ends were 1 base for V and 10 bases for J; bases not matched to a gene: 11.

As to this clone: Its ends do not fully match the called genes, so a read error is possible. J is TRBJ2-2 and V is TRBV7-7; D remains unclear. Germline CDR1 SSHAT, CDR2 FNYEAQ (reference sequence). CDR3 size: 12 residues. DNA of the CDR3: TGTGCTAGCAGCTTAGGAGCCGGGGAGCTGTTTTTT. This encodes CASSLGAGELFF.